The rows below give T cell receptor beta chains drawn from one sample of a study of cytomegalovirus exposure and HLA in healthy donors. This table comes from immunoSEQ multiplex PCR, and its TCRdb copy is limited to in-frame clones, with some not included. The sample holds 30,000 to 45,000 clones; roughly four fifths are singletons and the top ten take roughly 10%. Sequencing used PBMCs. The receptor source for this set is a woman aged 40 to 50 in good health and CMV-seronegative. The CDR3 runs from the conserved cysteine through the conserved F or W. A D gene is named only where the DNA matches it firmly. Size is omitted from some rows. Given values are once, few, many or a class for expanded clones.

abundance	v_gene	j_gene	d_gene	CDR3aa	CDR3nt
-	TRBV7-2	TRBJ1-5	-	CASSLGGRQPQHF	TGTGCCAGCAGCTTAGGAGGCCGACAGCCCCAGCATTTT
-	TRBV2	TRBJ2-5	-	CASSEEEGGRETQYF	TGTGCCAGCAGTGAAGAAGAGGGTGGGAGAGAGACCCAGTACTTC
-	TRBV7-3	TRBJ2-1	-	CASSVDPGSEQFF	TGTGCCAGCAGCGTCGACCCGGGGAGTGAGCAGTTCTTC
few	TRBV4-3	TRBJ2-2	TRBD2	CASSQDSSWGGGELFF	TGCGCCAGCAGCCAAGATTCGAGTTGGGGGGGCGGGGAGCTGTTTTTT
-	TRBV7-3	TRBJ2-1	TRBD2	CASSLTPGGYNEQFF	TGTGCCAGCAGCTTAACGCCCGGGGGGTACAATGAGCAGTTCTTC
few	TRBV6-6	TRBJ2-4	TRBD1	CASSLDRDRGSQYF	TGTGCCAGCAGTCTAGACCGGGACAGGGGCTCTCAGTACTTC
-	TRBV29-1	TRBJ1-2	-	CSVSTGFSYGYTF	TGCAGCGTTTCCACAGGGTTTTCCTATGGCTACACCTTC
few	TRBV4-3	TRBJ1-4	-	CASSQTPGGEKLFF	TGCGCCAGCAGCCAGACACCCGGGGGTGAAAAACTGTTTTTT
-	TRBV9	TRBJ2-5	-	CASSVDEGVGTQYF	TGTGCCAGCAGCGTAGACGAGGGAGTCGGGACCCAGTACTTC
-	TRBV7-2	TRBJ1-3	-	CASSFTGSGNTIYF	TGTGCCAGCAGCTTCACAGGGTCTGGAAACACCATATATTTT
-	TRBV15	TRBJ1-3	-	CATSGDIRKWGTIYF	TGTGCCACCAGCGGGGACATTCGGAAATGGGGCACCATATATTTT
-	TRBV7-2	TRBJ1-2	TRBD1	CASSSRQGASYGYTF	TGTGCCAGCAGCTCGCGACAGGGGGCTTCCTATGGCTACACCTTC
-	TRBV28	TRBJ2-1	TRBD2	CATTSGVNNEQFF	TGTGCCACCACTAGCGGGGTGAACAATGAGCAGTTCTTC
-	TRBV2	TRBJ1-6	TRBD1	CASTTGTGTLHF	TGCGCCAGCACCACCGGGACAGGCACCCTCCACTTT
-	TRBV28	TRBJ1-2	-	CATAGQDYGYTF	TGTGCCACCGCCGGTCAGGACTATGGCTACACCTTC
once	TRBV5-1	TRBJ1-2	TRBD1	CASSMGQDYGYTF	TGCGCCAGCAGCATGGGACAGGACTATGGCTACACCTTC
-	TRBV2	TRBJ1-2	TRBD1	CASGTGLLGGYTF	TGTGCCAGCGGGACAGGTCTGTTGGGAGGCTACACCTTC
-	TRBV15	TRBJ1-6	-	CATSRASFNSPLHF	TGTGCCACCAGCAGAGCCTCGTTCAATTCACCCCTCCACTTT
few	TRBV5-6	TRBJ2-2	TRBD1	CASSLVQGDTGELFF	TGTGCCAGCAGCTTGGTCCAGGGGGACACCGGGGAGCTGTTTTTT
-	TRBV5-1	TRBJ1-6	TRBD1	CASSSGQGYSPLHF	TGCGCCAGCAGCTCCGGACAGGGATATTCACCCCTCCACTTT
few	TRBV9	TRBJ1-6	TRBD1	CASSKGQGGNSPLHF	TGTGCCAGCAGTAAAGGACAGGGTGGGAATTCACCCCTCCACTTT
-	TRBV4-2	TRBJ1-2	TRBD1	CASSPDRGDGYTF	TGTGCCAGCAGCCCTGACAGGGGGGATGGCTACACCTTC
few	TRBV4-3	TRBJ1-2	TRBD1	CASSQTTGGNYGYTF	TGCGCCAGCAGCCAAACTACAGGGGGCAACTATGGCTACACCTTC
-	TRBV29-1	TRBJ1-1	-	CSVSKRLNTEAFF	TGCAGCGTTTCGAAGAGGCTGAACACTGAAGCTTTCTTT
-	TRBV28	TRBJ2-3	-	CASIRTPGEATDTQYF	TGTGCCAGCATTCGAACCCCCGGGGAGGCGACAGATACGCAGTATTTT
-	TRBV19	TRBJ1-2	TRBD1	CASSGTGLAGYTF	TGTGCCAGTAGCGGGACAGGGTTGGCTGGCTACACCTTC
-	TRBV5-4	TRBJ2-7	-	CASSLVGRGLSYEQYF	TGTGCCAGCAGCTTGGTAGGCAGGGGCCTTTCCTACGAGCAGTACTTC
-	TRBV5-4	TRBJ2-3	TRBD1	CASSTGGDTQYF	TGTGCCAGCTCAACAGGGGGAGATACGCAGTATTTT
-	TRBV27	TRBJ1-2	TRBD1	CASRSQGAERLYGYTF	TGTGCCAGCAGATCACAGGGGGCCGAACGCCTCTATGGCTACACCTTC
-	TRBV7-2	TRBJ1-1	-	CASSLGGQSTTEAFF	TGTGCCAGCAGCTTAGGAGGCCAGTCAACCACTGAAGCTTTCTTT
-	TRBV5-6	TRBJ1-2	TRBD1	CASSLVTGGWSYGYTF	TGTGCCAGCAGCTTGGTGACAGGGGGCTGGAGCTATGGCTACACCTTC
-	TRBV5-1	TRBJ2-7	TRBD1	CASSLGTGGYEQYF	TGCGCCAGCAGCTTGGGCACAGGGGGGTACGAGCAGTACTTC
-	TRBV6-5	TRBJ1-1	-	CASSFITSSGTEAFF	TGTGCCAGCAGTTTTATAACATCGTCAGGCACTGAAGCTTTCTTT
few	TRBV5-6	TRBJ1-2	TRBD1	CASSSRQGGGYTF	TGTGCCAGCAGCTCACGACAGGGGGGTGGCTACACCTTC
few	TRBV27	TRBJ1-1	TRBD1	CASSSGTGGAFF	TGTGCCAGCAGCTCCGGGACAGGCGGAGCTTTCTTT
-	TRBV2	TRBJ2-1	-	CASSPRGEQFF	TGTGCCAGCAGTCCAAGGGGTGAGCAGTTCTTC
-	TRBV25-1	TRBJ1-6	-	CASSADTSYNSPLHF	TGTGCCAGCAGTGCGGACACGTCCTATAATTCACCCCTCCACTTT
-	TRBV7-9	TRBJ1-5	TRBD1	CASSTTGANQPQHF	TGTGCCAGCAGCACAACAGGGGCCAATCAGCCCCAGCATTTT
-	TRBV7-8	TRBJ2-7	TRBD1	CASSLEGQGYEQYF	TGTGCCAGCAGCTTAGAAGGACAGGGATACGAGCAGTACTTC
-	TRBV4-1	TRBJ2-1	TRBD2	CASRVAGGNNEQFF	TGCGCCAGCAGGGTGGCGGGGGGAAACAATGAGCAGTTCTTC
-	TRBV2	TRBJ1-6	TRBD1	CASRTGGASYNSPLHF	TGTGCCAGCAGAACAGGGGGCGCATCCTATAATTCACCCCTCCACTTT
-	TRBV7-9	TRBJ1-1	-	CASSLARGSEAFF	TGTGCCAGCAGCTTAGCGAGAGGGTCTGAAGCTTTCTTT
-	TRBV2	TRBJ2-5	TRBD2	CASSFPTSESRETQYF	TGTGCCAGCAGTTTCCCGACTAGCGAGAGTAGGGAGACCCAGTACTTC
-	TRBV29-1	TRBJ1-2	-	CSVGQVNYGYTF	TGCAGCGTTGGACAGGTTAACTATGGCTACACCTTC
-	TRBV19	TRBJ1-2	-	CASSWTADNYGYTF	TGTGCCAGTAGTTGGACAGCCGACAACTATGGCTACACCTTC
-	TRBV7-8	TRBJ2-6	-	CASSLEGRGANVLTF	TGTGCCAGCAGCTTAGAGGGGCGTGGGGCCAACGTCCTGACTTTC
-	TRBV2	TRBJ1-2	-	CASSQGLLYGYTF	TGTGCCAGCAGTCAGGGGCTGCTCTATGGCTACACCTTC
-	TRBV19	TRBJ1-2	-	CASSMKSTTGRYGYTF	TGTGCCAGTAGTATGAAGTCTACGACAGGTAGATATGGCTACACCTTC
-	TRBV4-2	TRBJ1-1	TRBD1	CASSQPGQGSEAFF	TGTGCCAGCAGCCAACCGGGACAGGGCTCTGAAGCTTTCTTT
-	TRBV5-1	TRBJ1-3	-	CASSTSGTNSGNTIYF	TGCGCCAGCAGCACCTCCGGGACAAACTCTGGAAACACCATATATTTT
-	TRBV28	TRBJ2-1	TRBD2	CASSFLGTSGGLRNEQFF	TGTGCCAGCAGCTTCCTTGGGACTAGCGGGGGGTTGAGGAATGAGCAGTTCTTC
few	TRBV13	TRBJ2-3	TRBD2	CASSLLSGDTDTQYF	TGTGCCAGCAGCTTACTAAGCGGGGACACAGATACGCAGTATTTT